These 32 T cell receptor beta chains were all obtained from the same sample, sequenced in a study of blood T cell repertoires in COVID-19. Profiled with immunoSEQ multiplex PCR; TCRdb holds only in-frame clones, not every one. This table has 95,000 to 150,000 clones, around 79% appearing once. Sequenced material: peripheral blood. The receptors come from a man in his 70s with acute or convalescent COVID-19.

V usage is TRBV21-1 and J usage is TRBJ1-5; TRBD1 is the table's D call, not checked against the DNA. TRBV21-1 is classified as a pseudogene. The CDR3 consists of 21 residues. CDR3 amino acids: CASSKPPQTGLRRVSNQPQHF. The CDR3 bases are TGTGCCAGCAGCAAACCCCCACAGACAGGGTTGAGAAGGGTTAGCAATCAGCCCCAGCATTTT.

The chain employs TRBV5-5 and TRBJ1-5, with 10 bases aligning to TRBD1. CDR3 length: 15 residues. With V trimmed by 1 base and J by 6 bases, 4 bases remained unmatched. Germline V lookup: CDR1 SGHKS, CDR2 YYEKEE (reference sequence). The CDR3 DNA reads TGTGCCAGCAGCTTGATAGGGACAGGGGTTCAGCCCCAGCATTTT. This translates into CASSLIGTGVQPQHF.

A single count supports this clone. The chain joins TRBV7-2 to TRBJ1-5, with D uncertain. Germline CDR1 SGHTA, CDR2 FQGNSA. Trimming removed 5 bases from V and 1 base from J, with 6 bases in between. This CDR3 is 13 amino acids long. The DNA of the CDR3 is TGTGCCAGCAGCGCACAAAGCAATCAGCCCCAGCATTTT. This gives the protein CASSAQSNQPQHF.

The rearrangement uses TRBV11-1 and TRBJ1-1, with 7 bases matching TRBD1. The CDR3 consists of 15 residues. Germline V gene sequence: CDR1 SGHAT, CDR2 FQDESV (reference sequence). V was clipped by 6 bases and J by 0 bases; unmatched bases: 7. The DNA for the CDR3 is TGTGCCAGCAGGTTACAGGGGTCTGTGAACACTGAAGCTTTCTTT. As protein: CASRLQGSVNTEAFF.

The chain links TRBV9 to TRBJ2-5, with TRBD1 matching 7 bases. The germline V gene encodes CDR1 SGDLS and CDR2 YYNGEE. Germline trimming cut 3 bases from V and 2 bases from J; bases unmatched to any gene: 10. CDR3 length equals 16 residues. This chain's CDR3 is CASSAIDRAVQETQYF. The DNA of the CDR3 is TGTGCCAGCAGCGCGATAGACAGGGCCGTACAAGAGACCCAGTACTTC.

This clone was detected only once. The CDR3 bases are TGTGCCAGCAGCCCAGAGGCAGCTATGACTAACTATGGCTACACCTTC. As protein: CASSPEAAMTNYGYTF. V usage is TRBV7-2 and J usage is TRBJ1-2; no clear D gene. The CDR3 length is 16 residues. V lost 5 bases and J lost 0, with 16 bases in between. Per the germline V gene, CDR1 is SGHTA and CDR2 is FQGNSA.

This clone was found once. The chain links TRBV7-9 to TRBJ1-5; D may be TRBD1 (5 bases). V dropped 5 bases and J dropped 0 bases, with 17 bases sitting between them. There are 17 residues in the CDR3. Germline CDR1 and CDR2: SEHNR and FQNEAQ (reference sequence). The CDR3 region has the DNA TGTGCCAGCAGCCAAGAGGTCGGGGGACCTAGCAATCAGCCCCAGCATTTT. Translated: CASSQEVGGPSNQPQHF.

V and J are TRBV7-2 and TRBJ1-6; perhaps TRBD1 as D (5 bases). V was trimmed by 1 base and J by 7 bases, leaving 11 bases between them. Germline CDR1 is SGHTA and CDR2 is FQGNSA. This CDR3 has 15 residues. The CDR3, as DNA: TGTGCCAGCAGCTTAGATTTGGACAACAATTCACCCCTCCACTTT. Translating gives CASSLDLDNNSPLHF.

This rearrangement joins TRBV18 to TRBJ1-1; D possibly corresponds to TRBD1 (6 bases). Germline CDR1 and CDR2: KGHSH and LQKENI. With 1 base removed from V and 1 base from J, the gap between germline ends came to 10 bases. The CDR3 consists of 15 residues. In DNA form, the CDR3 reads TGTGCCAGCTCACCACAACAGGGACGGAACACTGAAGCTTTCTTT. This sequence encodes CASSPQQGRNTEAFF.

The rearrangement links TRBV5-1 to TRBJ1-5; TRBD1 agrees at 12 bases. CDR1 SGHRS and CDR2 YFSETQ come from the germline V gene. V lost 5 bases and J lost 9; bases outside the gene matches: 9. CDR3 length: 15 residues. This CDR3 is CASRPGTGGGRPQHF. The CDR3 DNA is TGCGCCAGCAGACCCGGGACAGGGGGCGGTCGGCCCCAGCATTTT.

The J gene is TRBJ1-2, the V gene TRBV4-3; 7 bases map to TRBD1. Germline CDR1 is LGHNA and CDR2 is YSLEER. V trimming: 0 bases; J trimming: 6 bases; junction bases outside the gene matches: 7. The CDR3 has 15 residues. The CDR3 loop is CASSQDVWTGNGYTF. In nucleotides, the CDR3 is TGCGCCAGCAGCCAAGACGTCTGGACAGGTAATGGCTACACCTTC.

This sequence joins TRBV5-1 and TRBJ2-2, with D unresolved. The germline CDR1 and CDR2 sequences are SGHRS and YFSETQ. Trimming took 4 bases from V and 0 from J, leaving 10 bases between them. The CDR3 length is 15 residues. The CDR3 DNA is TGCGCCAGCAGCGAGGTTGGAACGAACACCGGGGAGCTGTTTTTT. Its protein is CASSEVGTNTGELFF.

This clone has a handful of counts. The chain employs TRBV4-3 and TRBJ2-3; weak D call: TRBD2 (6 bases). The CDR3 runs 17 residues. V was trimmed by 0 bases and J by 2 bases, leaving 15 bases between them. The germline CDR1 and CDR2 sequences are LGHNA and YSLEER. The CDR3 loop is CASSQDTRSGDTDTQYF. In nucleotides, the CDR3 is TGCGCCAGCAGCCAAGATACAAGGTCGGGGGACACAGATACGCAGTATTTT.

This rearrangement joins TRBV14 to TRBJ2-1; D may be TRBD2 (5 bases). This CDR3 region has 14 residues. The germline V gene encodes CDR1 SGHDN and CDR2 FVKESK. V lost 1 base and J lost 9, with 13 bases in between. This CDR3 reads CASSQGRLTGEQFF. The CDR3 DNA reads as TGTGCCAGCAGCCAAGGCCGACTAACCGGTGAGCAGTTCTTC. Full variable domain (outside the CDR3, taken from reference TRBV14 and TRBJ2-1): EAGVTQFPSHSVIEKGQTVTLRCDPISGHDNLYWYRRVMGKEIKFLLHFVKESKQDESGMPNNRFLAERTGGTYSTLKVQPAELEDSGVYFCASSQGRLTGEQFFGPGTRLTVL.

There are many counts of this clone. The rearrangement links TRBV3-1 (or the pseudogene TRBV3-2) to TRBJ2-1, with TRBD2 matching 8 bases. The CDR3 is 14 residues long. J lost 7 bases, V lost 3 bases, and 5 bases had no gene match. The germline CDR1 and CDR2 sequences are LGHDT and YNNKEL (reference sequence). CDR3: CASSHPERGNEQFF. CDR3 sequence (DNA): TGTGCCAGCAGCCACCCTGAGCGGGGGAATGAGCAGTTCTTC.

The chain uses TRBV5-1 and TRBJ2-2, with TRBD2 matching 11 bases. Trimming removed 5 bases from V and 5 bases from J; junction bases left unmatched: 5. Germline CDR1 is SGHRS and CDR2 is YFSETQ. This CDR3 has 15 residues. The CDR3 nucleotides read TGCGCCAGCAGGCCTACTAGCGGGGGAACCGGGGAGCTGTTTTTT. Amino acid sequence: CASRPTSGGTGELFF.

The genes are TRBV3-1 (or the pseudogene TRBV3-2) and TRBJ1-1; D not certain. CDR3 length: 14 residues. The V gene's germline CDR1 is LGHDT and CDR2 YNNKEL (reference sequence). Trimming stripped 1 base from V and 3 bases from J, with 9 bases between. This chain's CDR3 is CASSQGGRDTEAFF. The DNA of the CDR3 is TGTGCCAGCAGCCAAGGAGGGAGAGACACTGAAGCTTTCTTT.

The chain couples TRBV6-5 to TRBJ2-3; D might be TRBD1 (5 bases). The length of the CDR3 is 14 residues. Trimming pared 7 bases from V and 0 bases from J, leaving 11 bases between. The germline CDR1 and CDR2 sequences are MNHEY and SVGAGI. Here the CDR3 DNA reads TGTGCCAGCATCAGGGCAGGGAGCACAGATACGCAGTATTTT. The encoded protein is CASIRAGSTDTQYF.

This CDR3 is CATSPRRDRGRSRRDEQYF. In nucleotides, the CDR3 is TGTGCCACCAGCCCAAGACGGGACAGGGGGCGATCACGGCGCGACGAGCAGTACTTC. V usage is TRBV15 and J usage is TRBJ2-7, with TRBD1 identical over 12 bases. This CDR3 is 19 amino acids long. The germline V gene has CDR1 LNHNV and CDR2 YYDKDF (reference sequence). With V trimmed by 5 bases and J by 5 bases, 19 bases remained unmatched.

The chain links TRBV14 to TRBJ2-3; D remains ambiguous. The germline V gene has CDR1 SGHDN and CDR2 FVKESK. The CDR3 totals 12 residues. Trimming left V 4 bases short and J 9 bases short, with 11 bases between. The CDR3 loop is CASSPAHQTQYF. CDR3 sequence (DNA): TGTGCCAGCAGCCCCGCCCATCAGACGCAGTATTTT.

In DNA form, the CDR3 reads TGTGCCAGCAGCCAGGACTTTTACAGCGAGCAGTACTTC. It yields the protein CASSQDFYSEQYF. The rearrangement joins TRBV5-4 to TRBJ2-7; a possible D gene is TRBD2 (5 bases). The V gene's germline CDR1 is SGHNT and CDR2 YYREEE (reference sequence). The CDR3 covers 13 residues. With 4 bases removed from V and 6 bases from J, the gap between germline ends came to 14 bases. The full variable domain, rest sourced from reference TRBV5-4 and TRBJ2-7, is ETGVTQSPTHLIKTRGQQVTLRCSSQSGHNTVSWYQQALGQGPQFIFQYYREEENGRGNFPPRFSGLQFPNYSSELNVNALELDDSALYLCASSQDFYSEQYFGPGTRLTVT.

The genes are TRBV7-9 and TRBJ1-1, with 8 bases lining up with TRBD1. The CDR3 covers 13 residues. V shed 5 bases, J shed 4 bases, and the junction held 3 bases outside the gene matches. The V gene's germline CDR1 is SEHNR and CDR2 FQNEAQ (reference sequence). The CDR3 region is CASSIDRGTEAFF. The CDR3 nucleotides are TGTGCCAGCAGCATCGACAGGGGCACTGAAGCTTTCTTT.

The chain joins TRBV7-8 to TRBJ2-7; perhaps TRBD2 as D (5 bases). This CDR3 comprises 13 residues. CDR1 and CDR2 from the germline V gene are SGHVS and FQNEAQ. V was trimmed by 5 bases and J by 9 bases, leaving 17 bases between them. The CDR3 sequence is CASSPTQEVGQYF. The DNA for the CDR3 is TGTGCCAGCAGCCCCACCCAGGAGGTTGGGCAGTACTTC.

This chain connects TRBV5-1 to TRBJ2-5; tentative D call: TRBD2 (5 bases). CDR3 length equals 14 residues. Germline CDR1 SGHRS, CDR2 YFSETQ. With 3 bases removed from V and 4 bases from J, the gap between germline ends came to 13 bases. The CDR3: CASSSPIGGETQYF. The CDR3 nucleotides are TGCGCCAGCAGCTCTCCTATCGGAGGAGAGACCCAGTACTTC.

This sequence joins TRBV20-1 and TRBJ1-1; TRBD1 matches 9 bases. CDR3 length: 18 amino acids. Germline-derived CDR1 and CDR2 are DFQATT and SNEGSKA (reference sequence). V shed 3 bases, J shed 3 bases, and the junction held 17 bases outside the gene matches. CDR3 region: CSASPGTGIDLMDTEAFF. The CDR3 nucleotides read TGCAGTGCTAGTCCCGGGACAGGGATCGACCTGATGGACACTGAAGCTTTCTTT.

The sample holds one count of this clone. The CDR3 DNA is TGTGCCAGCAGCCCGACCCGACAGGGGGGGACTGAAGCTTTCTTT. As protein: CASSPTRQGGTEAFF. The gene calls are TRBV3-1 (or the pseudogene TRBV3-2) and TRBJ1-1; 9 nucleotides line up with TRBD1. The CDR3 has 15 residues. CDR1 and CDR2 from the germline V gene are LGHDT and YNNKEL (reference sequence). Unmatched junction bases numbered 8, after V lost 4 bases and J lost 5 bases.

The rearrangement joins TRBV4-3 to TRBJ1-1, with D unclear. There are 15 residues in the CDR3. V gave up 0 bases and J gave up 4 bases, with 12 bases separating them. CDR1 LGHNA and CDR2 YSLEER come from the germline V gene. This chain's CDR3 is CASSQDRHGSTEAFF. As DNA, the CDR3 is TGCGCCAGCAGCCAAGATCGACATGGGAGCACTGAAGCTTTCTTT.

The rearrangement links TRBV6-2 or TRBV6-3 to TRBJ1-4; D perhaps matches TRBD1 (5 bases). Germline CDR1 reads MNHEY; CDR2 reads SVGEGT. This CDR3 comprises 14 residues. The V gene lost 6 bases and the J gene lost 6 bases, with 14 bases spanning the gap. DNA of the CDR3: TGTGCCAGCAGCGACCTGCAGGGCGATGAAAAACTGTTTTTT. This translates into CASSDLQGDEKLFF.

The genes are TRBV14 and TRBJ2-2, with TRBD1 matching 8 bases. Trimming removed 4 bases from V and 5 bases from J; junction bases left unmatched: 3. The CDR3 is 14 amino acids. Germline CDR1 reads SGHDN; CDR2 reads FVKESK. CDR3 sequence: CASSPRTGTGELFF. The CDR3 DNA reads TGTGCCAGCAGCCCCAGGACAGGGACCGGGGAGCTGTTTTTT. The full variable domain, its missing parts supplied by reference TRBV14 and TRBJ2-2, is EAGVTQFPSHSVIEKGQTVTLRCDPISGHDNLYWYRRVMGKEIKFLLHFVKESKQDESGMPNNRFLAERTGGTYSTLKVQPAELEDSGVYFCASSPRTGTGELFFGEGSRLTVL.

For the CDR3, the DNA is TGTGCCAGCACCCGTGGACTAGCGGGGATTACTAGCACAGATACGCAGTATTTT. Protein: CASTRGLAGITSTDTQYF. This chain joins TRBV2 and TRBJ2-3, with 12 nucleotides matching TRBD2. After removal of 7 bases from V and 0 bases from J, the junction contained 11 bases not matched to a gene. The germline V gene has CDR1 SNHLY and CDR2 FYNNEI. The CDR3 spans 18 residues. Full variable domain (outside the CDR3, taken from reference TRBV2 and TRBJ2-3): EPEVTQTPSHQVTQMGQEVILRCVPISNHLYFYWYRQILGQKVEFLVSFYNNEISEKSEIFDDQFSVERPDGSNFTLKIRSTKLEDSAMYFCASTRGLAGITSTDTQYFGPGTRLTVL.

The V gene is TRBV24-1, the J gene TRBJ2-2; TRBD1 matches 8 bases. Trimming took 2 bases from V and 6 from J; bases not matched to a gene: 7. Per germline, CDR1 KGHDR and CDR2 SFDVKD. The CDR3 has 16 residues. The CDR3: CATSDSRGHPAGELFF. CDR3 bases: TGTGCCACCAGTGATTCCAGGGGGCATCCCGCCGGGGAGCTGTTTTTT.

This sequence joins TRBV4-1 and TRBJ2-7; TRBD1 agrees at 7 bases. Germline trimming cut 0 bases from V and 0 bases from J; bases unmatched to any gene: 17. CDR1 is MGHRA and CDR2 is YSYEKL in the germline V gene. The CDR3 covers 20 residues. The CDR3 here is CASSQEMVVSGTVPSYEQYF. The CDR3 DNA follows: TGCGCCAGCAGCCAAGAAATGGTGGTATCGGGGACAGTCCCCTCCTACGAGCAGTACTTC.